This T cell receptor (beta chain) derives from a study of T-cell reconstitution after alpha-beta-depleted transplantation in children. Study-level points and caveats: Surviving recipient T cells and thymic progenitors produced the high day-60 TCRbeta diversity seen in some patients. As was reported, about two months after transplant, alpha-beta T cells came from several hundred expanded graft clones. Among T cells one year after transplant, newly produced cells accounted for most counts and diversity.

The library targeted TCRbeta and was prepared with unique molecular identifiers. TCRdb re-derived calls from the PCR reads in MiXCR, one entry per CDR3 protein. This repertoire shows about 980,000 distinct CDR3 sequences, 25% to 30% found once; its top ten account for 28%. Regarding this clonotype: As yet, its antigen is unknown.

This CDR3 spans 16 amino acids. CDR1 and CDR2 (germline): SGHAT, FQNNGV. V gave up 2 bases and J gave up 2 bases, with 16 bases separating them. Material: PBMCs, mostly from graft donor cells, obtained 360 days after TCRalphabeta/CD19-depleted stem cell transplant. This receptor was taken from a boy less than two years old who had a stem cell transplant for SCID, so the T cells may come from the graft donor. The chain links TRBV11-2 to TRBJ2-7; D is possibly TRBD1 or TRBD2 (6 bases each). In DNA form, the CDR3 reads TGTGCCAGCAGCTTAACGTTCGGGGGCGAGACCTACGAGCAGTACTTC. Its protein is CASSLTFGGETYEQYF.